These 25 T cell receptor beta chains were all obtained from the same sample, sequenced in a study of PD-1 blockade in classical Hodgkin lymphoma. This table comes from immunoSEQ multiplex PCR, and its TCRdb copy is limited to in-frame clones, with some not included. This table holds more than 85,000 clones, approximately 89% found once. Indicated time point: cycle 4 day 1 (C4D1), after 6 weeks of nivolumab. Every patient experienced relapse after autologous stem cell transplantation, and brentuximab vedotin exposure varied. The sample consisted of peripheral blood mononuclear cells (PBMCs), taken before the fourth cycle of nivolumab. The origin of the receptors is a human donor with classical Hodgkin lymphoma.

CDR3 sequence: CASSYSGLGNNEQFF. In nucleotides, the CDR3 is TGTGCCAGCAGTTACTCGGGACTAGGGAACAATGAGCAGTTCTTC. The chain is built from TRBV6-5 and TRBJ2-1, with TRBD2 matching 8 bases. V lost 0 bases and J lost 5; bases outside the gene matches: 3. Per the germline V gene, CDR1 is MNHEY and CDR2 is SVGAGI. This CDR3 comprises 15 residues.

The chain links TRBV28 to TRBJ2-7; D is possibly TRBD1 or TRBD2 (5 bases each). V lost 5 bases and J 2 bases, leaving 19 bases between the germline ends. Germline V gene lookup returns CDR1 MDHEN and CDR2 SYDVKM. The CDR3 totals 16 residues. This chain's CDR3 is CASSPPRWDPTYEQYF. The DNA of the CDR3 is TGTGCCAGCAGTCCCCCGAGGTGGGACCCCACCTACGAGCAGTACTTC.

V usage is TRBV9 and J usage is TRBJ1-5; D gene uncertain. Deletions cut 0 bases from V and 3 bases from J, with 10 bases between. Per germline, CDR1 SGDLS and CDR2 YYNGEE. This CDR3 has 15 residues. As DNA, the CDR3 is TGTGCCAGCAGCGTAGGTTCACGGGACAATCAGCCCCAGCATTTT. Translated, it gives CASSVGSRDNQPQHF.

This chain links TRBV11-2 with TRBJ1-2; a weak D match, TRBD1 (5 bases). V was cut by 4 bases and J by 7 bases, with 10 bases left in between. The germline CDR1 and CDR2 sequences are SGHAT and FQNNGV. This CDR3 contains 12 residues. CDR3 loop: CASSWGSGGYTF. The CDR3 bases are TGTGCCAGCAGCTGGGGGTCGGGTGGCTACACCTTC.

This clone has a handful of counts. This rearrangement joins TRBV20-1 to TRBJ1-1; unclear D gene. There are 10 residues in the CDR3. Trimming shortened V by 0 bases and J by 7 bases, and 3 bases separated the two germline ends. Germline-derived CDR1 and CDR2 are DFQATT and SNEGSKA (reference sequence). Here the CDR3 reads CSARDIEAFF. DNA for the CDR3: TGCAGTGCTAGAGACATTGAAGCTTTCTTT.

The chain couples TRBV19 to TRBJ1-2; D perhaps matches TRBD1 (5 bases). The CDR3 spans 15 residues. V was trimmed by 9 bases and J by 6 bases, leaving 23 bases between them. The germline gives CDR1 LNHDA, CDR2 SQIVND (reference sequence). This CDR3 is CASDQLPGTTNGYTF. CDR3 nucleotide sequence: TGTGCCAGCGATCAACTACCCGGGACTACGAATGGCTACACCTTC.

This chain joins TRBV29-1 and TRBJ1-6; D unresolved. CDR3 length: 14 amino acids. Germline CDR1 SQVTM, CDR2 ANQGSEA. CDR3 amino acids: CGPEGSGYNSPLHF. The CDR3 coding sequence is TGCGGGCCGGAGGGTTCTGGCTATAATTCACCCCTCCACTTT. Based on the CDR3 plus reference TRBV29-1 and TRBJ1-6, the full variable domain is SAVISQKPSRDICQRGTSLTIQCQVDSQVTMMFWYRQQPGQSLTLIATANQGSEATYESGFVIDKFPISRPNLTFSTLTVSNMSPEDSSIYLCGPEGSGYNSPLHFGNGTRLTVT.

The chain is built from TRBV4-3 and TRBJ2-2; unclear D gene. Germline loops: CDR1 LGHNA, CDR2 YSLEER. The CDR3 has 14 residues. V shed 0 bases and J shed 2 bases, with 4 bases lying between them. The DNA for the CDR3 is TGCGCCAGCAGCCAAGACAGTAACACCGGGGAGCTGTTTTTT. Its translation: CASSQDSNTGELFF.

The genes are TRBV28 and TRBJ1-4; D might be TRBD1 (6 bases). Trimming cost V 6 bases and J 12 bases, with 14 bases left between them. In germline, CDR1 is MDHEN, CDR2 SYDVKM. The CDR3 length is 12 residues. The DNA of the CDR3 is TGTGCCAGCAGCTCAGGGGTTTTAGAACTGTTTTTT. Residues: CASSSGVLELFF.

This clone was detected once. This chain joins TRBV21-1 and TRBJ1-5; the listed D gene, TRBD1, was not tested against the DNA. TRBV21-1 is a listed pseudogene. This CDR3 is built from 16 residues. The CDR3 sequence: CASSPRTGRGNQPQHF. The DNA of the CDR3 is TGTGCCAGCAGCCCAAGGACAGGGCGAGGAAATCAGCCCCAGCATTTT.

The CDR3 DNA follows: TGCGCCAGCAGCCAAGGGGGGACTAGTCTATGGGAGACCCAGTACTTC. As protein: CASSQGGTSLWETQYF. The chain recombines TRBV4-1 with TRBJ2-5, with 8 bases lining up with TRBD2. Germline V lookup: CDR1 MGHRA, CDR2 YSYEKL. V trimming: 1 base; J trimming: 5 bases; junction bases outside the gene matches: 9. The CDR3 consists of 16 residues.

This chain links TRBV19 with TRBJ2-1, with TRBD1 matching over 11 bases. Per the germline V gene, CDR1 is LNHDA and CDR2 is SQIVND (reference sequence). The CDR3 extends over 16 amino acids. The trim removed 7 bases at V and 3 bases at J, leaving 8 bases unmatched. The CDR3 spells CASIKRGTGGYNEQFF. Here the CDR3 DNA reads TGTGCCAGTATCAAGAGGGGGACAGGGGGCTACAATGAGCAGTTCTTC.

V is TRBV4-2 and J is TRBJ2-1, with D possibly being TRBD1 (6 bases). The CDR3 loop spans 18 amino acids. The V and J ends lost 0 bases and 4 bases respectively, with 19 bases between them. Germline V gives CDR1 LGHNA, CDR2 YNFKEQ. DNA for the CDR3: TGTGCCAGCAGCCAAGAACTCCCAGGGGAGCTAGGGTACAATGAGCAGTTCTTC. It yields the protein CASSQELPGELGYNEQFF.

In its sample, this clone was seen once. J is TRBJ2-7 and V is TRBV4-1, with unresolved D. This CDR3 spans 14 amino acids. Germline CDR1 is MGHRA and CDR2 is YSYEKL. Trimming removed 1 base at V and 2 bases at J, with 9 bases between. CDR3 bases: TGCGCCAGCAGCCAAGCCGGCTCGGCCTACGAGCAGTACTTC. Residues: CASSQAGSAYEQYF.

CDR3 bases: TGTGCCAGCAGCCAAGACAGGGGCTATGGCTACACCTTC. Residues: CASSQDRGYGYTF. The rearrangement links TRBV14 to TRBJ1-2; D perhaps matches TRBD1 (6 bases). V lost 0 bases and J 4 bases, leaving 6 bases between the germline ends. This CDR3 contains 13 residues. The germline gives CDR1 SGHDN, CDR2 FVKESK.

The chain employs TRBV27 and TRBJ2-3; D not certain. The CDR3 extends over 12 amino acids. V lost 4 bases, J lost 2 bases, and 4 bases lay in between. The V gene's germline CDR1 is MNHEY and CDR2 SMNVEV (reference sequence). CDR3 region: CASSSFTDTQYF. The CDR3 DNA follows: TGTGCCAGCAGTTCCTTCACAGATACGCAGTATTTT.

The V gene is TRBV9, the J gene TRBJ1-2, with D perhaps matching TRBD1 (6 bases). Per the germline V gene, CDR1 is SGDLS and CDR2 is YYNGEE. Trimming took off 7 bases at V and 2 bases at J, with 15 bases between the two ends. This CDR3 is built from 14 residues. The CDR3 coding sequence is TGTGCCAGCGGGGGGGCAGGAACGAACTATGGCTACACCTTC. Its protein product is CASGGAGTNYGYTF.

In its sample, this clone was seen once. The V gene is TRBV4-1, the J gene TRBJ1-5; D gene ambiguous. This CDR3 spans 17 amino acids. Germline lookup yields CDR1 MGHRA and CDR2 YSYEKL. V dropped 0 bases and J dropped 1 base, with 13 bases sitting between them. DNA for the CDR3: TGCGCCAGCAGCCAAGAGTTTGGAAAACTAAGCAATCAGCCCCAGCATTTT. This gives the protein CASSQEFGKLSNQPQHF.

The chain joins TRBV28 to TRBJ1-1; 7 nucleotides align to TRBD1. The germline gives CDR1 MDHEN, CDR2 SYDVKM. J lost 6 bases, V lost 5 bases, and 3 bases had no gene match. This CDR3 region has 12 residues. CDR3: CASSTGDAEAFF. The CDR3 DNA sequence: TGTGCCAGCAGTACAGGGGATGCTGAAGCTTTCTTT.

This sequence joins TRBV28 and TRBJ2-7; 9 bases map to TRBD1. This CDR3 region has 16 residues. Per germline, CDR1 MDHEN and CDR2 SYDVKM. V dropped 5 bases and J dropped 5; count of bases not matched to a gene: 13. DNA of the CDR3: TGTGCCAGCAGTCCGGTCCGGGACAGGGTTAATGACGAGCAGTACTTC. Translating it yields CASSPVRDRVNDEQYF.

The CDR3 DNA sequence: TGCAGTGCTAGACCGAGGGATGAGCAGTTCTTC. This codes for CSARPRDEQFF. The chain has TRBV20-1 and TRBJ2-1, with a weak D call TRBD2 (5 bases). Germline V gives CDR1 DFQATT, CDR2 SNEGSKA (reference sequence). V lost 2 bases and J 8 bases, leaving 7 bases between the germline ends. The CDR3 loop spans 11 amino acids.

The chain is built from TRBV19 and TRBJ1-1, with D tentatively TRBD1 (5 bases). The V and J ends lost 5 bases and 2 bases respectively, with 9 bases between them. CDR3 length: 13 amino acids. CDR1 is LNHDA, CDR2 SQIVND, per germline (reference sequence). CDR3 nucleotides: TGTGCCAGTAGTCAGGGTAGAAACACTGAAGCTTTCTTT. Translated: CASSQGRNTEAFF. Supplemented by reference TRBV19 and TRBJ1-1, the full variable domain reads DGGITQSPKYLFRKEGQNVTLSCEQNLNHDAMYWYRQDPGQGLRLIYYSQIVNDFQKGDIAEGYSVSREKKESFPLTVTSAQKNPTAFYLCASSQGRNTEAFFGQGTRLTVV.

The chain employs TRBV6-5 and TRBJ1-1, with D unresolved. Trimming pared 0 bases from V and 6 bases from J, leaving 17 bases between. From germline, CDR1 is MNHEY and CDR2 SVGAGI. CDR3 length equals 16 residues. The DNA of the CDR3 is TGTGCCAGCAGTTACTCGGGAGAAGGACGGAGGGCTGAAGCTTTCTTT. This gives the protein CASSYSGEGRRAEAFF.

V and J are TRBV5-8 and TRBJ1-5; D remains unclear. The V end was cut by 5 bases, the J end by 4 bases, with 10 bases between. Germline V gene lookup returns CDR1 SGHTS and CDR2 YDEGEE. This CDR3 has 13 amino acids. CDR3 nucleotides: TGTGCCAGCAGTTCCGGCCTTAATCAGCCCCAGCATTTT. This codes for CASSSGLNQPQHF.

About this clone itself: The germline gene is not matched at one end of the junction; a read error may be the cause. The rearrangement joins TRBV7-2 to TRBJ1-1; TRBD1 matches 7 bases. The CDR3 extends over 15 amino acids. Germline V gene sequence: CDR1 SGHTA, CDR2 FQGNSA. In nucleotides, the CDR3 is TGTGCCAGCAGTTTAGGGGGCCCTGGGCGTTCTGAAGCTTTCTTT. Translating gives CASSLGGPGRSEAFF. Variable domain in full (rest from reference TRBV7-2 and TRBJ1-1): GAGVSQSPSNKVTEKGKDVELRCDPISGHTALYWYRQSLGQGLEFLIYFQGNSAPDKSGLPSDRFSAERTGGSVSTLTIQRTQQEDSAVYLCASSLGGPGRSEAFFGQGTRLTVV.